The 15 T cell receptor beta chains given below trace back to one sample, sequenced in a study of CD8 T cells in Susac syndrome. Random hexamers were used to reverse transcribe roughly 0.5 to 1 ug of RNA. TCRdb re-called the immunoSEQ multiplex PCR reads with MiXCR, one entry per CDR3 protein. Altogether about 160,000 distinct CDR3 sequences are present, about 90% being singletons, with the ten largest covering around 0.08%. Input material: CD4+ T cells from PBMCs. Receptors originate from a human donor in good health.

The CDR3 sequence is CASSPHNQGISYNEQFF. The CDR3 region has the DNA TGTGCCAGCAGTCCACATAACCAGGGGATCTCCTACAATGAGCAGTTCTTC. V is TRBV6-1 and J is TRBJ2-1, with D possibly matching TRBD1 (6 bases). Germline V gives CDR1 MNHNS, CDR2 SASEGT. This CDR3 is built from 17 residues. V was pared by 5 bases and J by 0 bases, with 17 bases between.

This clonotype came up once. The CDR3 bases are TGTGCCAGCAGCCAAGATAAGAGGGGGCAAAACACCGGGGAGCTGTTTTTT. Translation gives CASSQDKRGQNTGELFF. This rearrangement joins TRBV4-2 to TRBJ2-2; 7 bases fit TRBD1. With V trimmed by 0 bases and J by 2 bases, 6 bases remained unmatched. Germline CDR1 is LGHNA and CDR2 is YNFKEQ. This CDR3 is built from 17 residues.

The chain uses TRBV7-9 and TRBJ1-1; D is possibly TRBD1 (6 bases). The CDR3 loop spans 13 amino acids. V was clipped by 6 bases and J by 11 bases, with 19 bases between them. Germline CDR1 SEHNR, CDR2 FQNEAQ (reference sequence). Here the CDR3 reads CASSSGQRLGAFF. CDR3 DNA sequence: TGTGCCAGCAGTTCCGGACAGAGATTGGGTGCTTTCTTT.

V and J are TRBV2 and TRBJ1-2; no clear D gene. The germline V gene has CDR1 SNHLY and CDR2 FYNNEI. CDR3 length equals 14 residues. V was shortened by 3 bases and J by 4 bases, with 12 bases between the two germline ends. CDR3 amino acids: CASSDPSISYGYTF. For the CDR3, the DNA is TGTGCCAGCAGTGATCCGTCCATCAGCTATGGCTACACCTTC.

The chain joins TRBV2 to TRBJ1-3; 7 bases agree with TRBD1. CDR1 and CDR2 (germline): SNHLY, FYNNEI. CDR3 size: 16 residues. The ends lost 6 bases at V and 0 bases at J; junction bases unmatched: 8. In nucleotides, the CDR3 is TGTGCCAGCAGCTTGGACAGGTTGCTCTCTGGAAACACCATATATTTT. Encoded protein: CASSLDRLLSGNTIYF.

The chain has TRBV7-9 and TRBJ2-1, with D maybe TRBD2 (6 bases). There are 17 residues in the CDR3. CDR1 SEHNR and CDR2 FQNEAQ come from the germline V gene (reference sequence). Trimming cost V 5 bases and J 8 bases, with 25 bases left between them. Here the CDR3 DNA reads TGTGCCAGCAGCCCGTCTATTAGCGGCATTAACAGAGATGAGCAGTTCTTC. Amino acids: CASSPSISGINRDEQFF.

The chain combines TRBV5-1 with TRBJ2-2, with TRBD1 as a possible D gene (5 bases). The germline V gene has CDR1 SGHRS and CDR2 YFSETQ. The CDR3 is 15 amino acids. The V end was cut by 1 base, the J end by 4 bases, with 11 bases between. As DNA, the CDR3 is TGCGCCAGCAGCTTGCCCCAGGGTGGCACCGGGGAGCTGTTTTTT. This codes for CASSLPQGGTGELFF.

J is TRBJ2-2 and V is TRBV30; 8 nucleotides match TRBD1. The ends lost 4 bases at V and 4 bases at J; junction bases unmatched: 5. Germline V gene lookup returns CDR1 GTSNPN and CDR2 SVGIG (reference sequence). The CDR3 has 14 residues. The CDR3: CAWMWTGPTGELFF. CDR3 DNA: TGTGCCTGGATGTGGACAGGGCCCACCGGGGAGCTGTTTTTT. The full variable domain, completed using reference TRBV30 and TRBJ2-2, is SQTIHQWPATLVQPVGSPLSLECTVEGTSNPNLYWYRQAAGRGLQLLFYSVGIGQISSEVPQNLSASRPQDRQFILSSKKLLLSDSGFYLCAWMWTGPTGELFFGEGSRLTVL.

The J gene is TRBJ1-5, the V gene TRBV2; D is perhaps TRBD1 (6 bases). The CDR3 sequence is 12 residues long. The V and J ends lost 7 bases and 6 bases respectively, with 10 bases between them. Germline CDR1 reads SNHLY; CDR2 reads FYNNEI. CDR3 residues: CASTKGGQPQHF. The CDR3 DNA reads TGTGCCAGCACGAAGGGGGGTCAGCCCCAGCATTTT.

The sample holds a few counts of this clonotype. This rearrangement joins TRBV20-1 to TRBJ2-2; weak D call: TRBD1 (6 bases). The germline V gene has CDR1 DFQATT and CDR2 SNEGSKA (reference sequence). The CDR3 is 12 amino acids. V was pared by 3 bases and J by 5 bases, with 7 bases between. CDR3 region: CSASRGTGELFF. CDR3 coding DNA: TGCAGTGCTAGCAGGGGAACCGGGGAGCTGTTTTTT.

The chain links TRBV30 to TRBJ1-1; D gene unclear. The ends were cut back, 1 base at V and 5 bases at J, with 8 bases in the middle. From germline, CDR1 is GTSNPN and CDR2 SVGIG (reference sequence). The CDR3 is 12 residues long. The CDR3 sequence: CAWSGRSTEAFF. DNA for the CDR3: TGTGCCTGGAGTGGCAGGAGTACTGAAGCTTTCTTT.

This rearrangement joins TRBV7-6 to TRBJ1-2; D may be TRBD1 (6 bases). The V gene lost 5 bases and the J gene lost 0 bases, with 13 bases spanning the gap. CDR1 is SGHVS and CDR2 is FNYEAQ in the germline V gene. The CDR3 loop spans 15 amino acids. DNA for the CDR3: TGTGCCAGCAGCCAAGGGGGGGCAGCTAACTATGGCTACACCTTC. As protein: CASSQGGAANYGYTF.

This clonotype was observed a single time. The chain's CDR3 is CASSPQASSYGYTF. The CDR3 region has the DNA TGTGCCAGCAGCCCACAGGCGTCGTCCTATGGCTACACCTTC. The chain links TRBV7-8 to TRBJ1-2, with D tentatively TRBD1 (5 bases). The V gene's germline CDR1 is SGHVS and CDR2 FQNEAQ. The V end was cut by 5 bases, the J end by 4 bases, with 14 bases between. This CDR3 is built from 14 residues.

The rearrangement uses TRBV10-1 and TRBJ2-3; D is unresolved. The CDR3 covers 14 residues. With 2 bases removed from V and 6 bases from J, the gap between germline ends came to 12 bases. Germline V gene data show CDR1 as WNHNN and CDR2 as SYGVQD (reference sequence). This chain's CDR3 is CASSEGANLDTQYF. In DNA, the CDR3 is TGCGCCAGCAGTGAGGGAGCTAACCTGGATACGCAGTATTTT.

V usage is TRBV19 and J usage is TRBJ2-3; perhaps D is TRBD1 or TRBD2 (5 bases each). The CDR3 spans 12 residues. Trimming left V 5 bases short and J 7 bases short, with 10 bases between. Germline assignment: CDR1 LNHDA and CDR2 SQIVND (reference sequence). This chain's CDR3 is CASSGTGHTQYF. The CDR3 DNA reads as TGTGCCAGTAGTGGGACGGGGCATACGCAGTATTTT.